These 16 T cell receptor beta chains came from one sample sequenced in a study of read filtering for tumor transcriptome and immune sequencing. This library used approximately 0.4 ug RNA and molecular barcoded adaptors spanning alpha/delta and beta/gamma chains. One entry per CDR3 protein results from TCRdb running MiXCR on the reads. The repertoire has about 40,000 distinct CDR3 sequences, about an eighth of them found once; the top ten carry around 37%. Source material: a population of CD138-negative cells sorted from bone marrow. Source of these receptors: a donor over 35 with multiple myeloma.

This clonotype occurred many times. This chain connects TRBV20-1 to TRBJ2-2, with TRBD2 matching over 7 bases. The CDR3 is 14 amino acids. The germline V gene has CDR1 DFQATT and CDR2 SNEGSKA (reference sequence). V dropped 2 bases and J dropped 6; count of bases not matched to a gene: 6. The CDR3 DNA is TGCAGTGCTAGACGTGGGAGGGCCTCCGGGGAGCTGTTTTTT. Its protein product is CSARRGRASGELFF.

This clonotype has at least ten counts. The gene calls are TRBV6-1 and TRBJ2-1, with 7 bases lining up with TRBD2. V lost 1 base, J lost 5 bases, and 5 bases stayed unmatched. CDR1 MNHNS and CDR2 SASEGT come from the germline V gene. This CDR3 is built from 15 residues. The CDR3 spells CASSEVGLPNNEQFF. CDR3 DNA: TGTGCCAGCAGTGAAGTGGGACTACCTAACAATGAGCAGTTCTTC.

Many counts were recorded for this clonotype. The chain has TRBV20-1 and TRBJ2-7, with TRBD2 matching over 8 bases. The germline V gene has CDR1 DFQATT and CDR2 SNEGSKA (reference sequence). CDR3 length: 16 amino acids. V lost 0 bases to trimming and J lost 3 bases; unmatched junction nucleotides: 10. CDR3 loop: CSARDGTRSFGYEQYF. The DNA for the CDR3 is TGCAGTGCTAGAGATGGGACTAGGTCTTTCGGCTACGAGCAGTACTTC.

The chain combines TRBV6-5 with TRBJ2-7; TRBD2 matches 7 bases. CDR1 MNHEY and CDR2 SVGAGI come from the germline V gene. The CDR3 length is 12 residues. Germline trimming cut 2 bases from V and 8 bases from J; bases unmatched to any gene: 3. The CDR3, as DNA: TGTGCCAGCAGTTACGGGGGGGATCAGCAGTACTTC. As protein: CASSYGGDQQYF.

This clonotype was counted many times. The genes are TRBV28 and TRBJ2-2; the D gene is possibly TRBD2 (5 bases). Germline loops: CDR1 MDHEN, CDR2 SYDVKM. This CDR3 contains 13 residues. V was shortened by 7 bases and J by 2 bases, with 8 bases between the two germline ends. CDR3 nucleotides: TGTGCCAGCATCGCGGGTAACACCGGGGAGCTGTTTTTT. This sequence encodes CASIAGNTGELFF.

This clonotype was found many times. The V call is TRBV3-1, the J call TRBJ2-7; D might be TRBD2 (5 bases). Trimming removed 1 base from V and 0 bases from J, with 10 bases in between. Germline-derived CDR1 and CDR2 are LGHDT and YNNKEL (reference sequence). This CDR3 has 15 amino acids. The CDR3 protein is CASSQVGGSSYEQYF. The CDR3 bases are TGTGCCAGCAGCCAAGTCGGCGGGTCCTCCTACGAGCAGTACTTC.

Note on this clonotype: A far bigger clonotype differs at one base, so this is likely a read error. The V gene is TRBV3-2, the J gene TRBJ1-1. TRBV3-2 is a pseudogene locus. The CDR3 extends over 15 amino acids. In DNA form, the CDR3 reads TGTGCCAGCAGCTACAGCCCGCTGGTTGGGACTGAAGCTTTCTTT. Protein sequence: CASSYSPLVGTEAFF.

This clonotype appeared a few times. It is likely a read error: a sequence one base away is far more abundant. Because it lacks the conserved phenylalanine or tryptophan at the end, this CDR3 is likely a read error. The gene calls are TRBV7-2 and TRBJ1-5; D uncertain. V shed 4 bases and J shed 1 base, with 8 bases lying between them. This CDR3 is 14 amino acids long. Germline V gene lookup returns CDR1 SGHTA and CDR2 FQGNSA. CDR3 in DNA: TGTGCCAGCAGCTCAGGCCTGAGCAATCAGCCCCAGCATTAT. It is translated as CASSSGLSNQPQHY.

In its sample, this clonotype is medium-sized. In DNA form, the CDR3 reads TGTGCCAGCAGCCGGGACAGCGACAATGAGCAGTTCTTC. It encodes CASSRDSDNEQFF. The V gene is TRBV18, the J gene TRBJ2-1, with 7 nucleotides matching TRBD1. The CDR3 runs 13 residues. V gave up 8 bases and J gave up 5 bases; unmatched junction bases: 6. The germline V gene has CDR1 KGHSH and CDR2 LQKENI.

There are many counts of this clonotype. This chain links TRBV12-3 or TRBV12-4 with TRBJ2-2; D is ambiguous. The CDR3 contains 15 residues. Trimming cost V 7 bases and J 2 bases, with 14 bases left between them. The CDR3 nucleotides read TGTGCCAGCACCGACGATGACCTAAACACCGGGGAGCTGTTTTTT. This encodes CASTDDDLNTGELFF.

This clonotype is medium-sized (0.01 to 0.1%). V is TRBV6-2 or TRBV6-3 and J is TRBJ2-1; 7 nucleotides line up with TRBD2. Trimming at V came to 5 bases and at J to 5 bases, leaving 6 bases not matched to a gene. Germline V CDR1 and CDR2: MNHEY, SVGEGT. The CDR3 runs 14 residues. The CDR3 here is CASSPSGTHNEQFF. CDR3 DNA sequence: TGTGCCAGCAGTCCAAGCGGGACCCACAATGAGCAGTTCTTC.

In this sample, this clonotype turned up many times. The chain links TRBV5-1 to TRBJ2-1; D call uncertain. Trimming pared 7 bases from V and 7 bases from J, leaving 9 bases between. The CDR3 spans 11 residues. CDR1 and CDR2 from the germline V gene are SGHRS and YFSETQ. CDR3 residues: CASATGNEQFF. The CDR3 DNA reads TGCGCCAGCGCAACCGGTAATGAGCAGTTCTTC.

Comments on this clonotype: At one boundary the junction diverges from the germline segment, which might be a read error. The chain's CDR3 is CSSSVTSGSTDTQYF. CDR3 coding DNA: TGTTCCAGCAGCGTGACTAGCGGGAGTACGGATACGCAGTATTTT. The chain combines TRBV9 with TRBJ2-3; 12 nucleotides agree with TRBD2. The CDR3 sequence is 15 residues long. CDR1 and CDR2 (germline): SGDLS, YYNGEE.

This clonotype was observed many times. The chain combines TRBV5-1 with TRBJ2-3; D may be TRBD1 (5 bases). The V and J ends lost 0 bases and 0 bases respectively, with 11 bases between them. The germline V gene encodes CDR1 SGHRS and CDR2 YFSETQ. The CDR3 is made up of 16 amino acids. Here the CDR3 DNA reads TGCGCCAGCAGCTTGGGTGCGACAGCTAGCACAGATACGCAGTATTTT. Its translation: CASSLGATASTDTQYF.

This clonotype was picked up many times. This sequence joins TRBV10-3 and TRBJ2-3, with TRBD2 identical over 7 bases. The germline V gene has CDR1 ENHRY and CDR2 SYGVKD. Trimming took 6 bases from V and 4 from J; bases not matched to a gene: 7. This CDR3 spans 14 amino acids. The CDR3 bases are TGTGCCATCAGCCTGGGAGGGTCAGCAGATACGCAGTATTTT. As protein: CAISLGGSADTQYF.

This clonotype was counted a few times. This chain connects TRBV20-1 to TRBJ2-5; weak D call: TRBD1 (6 bases). CDR3 length: 15 residues. Germline assignment: CDR1 DFQATT and CDR2 SNEGSKA (reference sequence). The germline V and J ends were trimmed by 0 bases and 4 bases, with 15 bases remaining between them. CDR3 sequence: CSARDSGVLLETQYF. CDR3 DNA: TGCAGTGCTAGAGATTCAGGGGTGCTCTTAGAGACCCAGTACTTC.